This TCR beta chain was sequenced in a study of cytomegalovirus exposure and HLA in healthy donors. The CDR3 consists of 15 residues. Germline assignment: CDR1 MNHEY and CDR2 SMNVEV (reference sequence). The J segment lost 5 bases and the V segment lost 1 base, leaving 7 bases of the junction unmatched. The PCR ran on 60 Vbeta and 13 Jbeta primers. Repertoires were generated with immunoSEQ multiplex PCR, while TCRdb's copy carries only in-frame clones and drops some. The table lists some 120,000 clones, 75% to 85% of them singletons. This TCR derives from a male donor in good health and CMV-seronegative. The chain recombines TRBV27 with TRBJ2-7, with 8 bases identical to TRBD1. The material sequenced was PBMCs. The CDR3 reads CASSLYRTGLHEQYF. CDR3 DNA: TGTGCCAGCAGTTTATACAGGACAGGGTTACACGAGCAGTACTTC.